Shown below are 30 T cell receptor beta chains from a single sample sequenced in a study of vaccination effects on CD4 cells after COVID-19. The antigens for these receptors are not known. The assay was immunoSEQ multiplex PCR, and TCRdb's table has in-frame clones only and misses some. Among over 20,000 clones, less than 85% were seen once, and the ten largest hold 38%. Before any sequencing was done, the ViraFEST assay used viral peptide pools to expand antigen-specific CD4+ T cells. Cells that had been cultured for roughly 9 days were the source of isolated CD4+ T cells. Between March and December 2020, the person had a SARS-CoV-2 infection that PCR confirmed. Sample: CD4+ T cells from PBMCs cultured with a peptide pool, taken before COVID-19 vaccination. These receptors came from a human donor who had a prior SARS-CoV-2 infection.

The rearrangement uses TRBV20-1 and TRBJ1-2; unclear D gene. V gave up 3 bases and J gave up 4 bases, with 12 bases separating them. Germline lookup yields CDR1 DFQATT and CDR2 SNEGSKA (reference sequence). The CDR3 is 13 amino acids. The DNA of the CDR3 is TGCAGTGCTAGTTTTGGGAGGTCCTATGGCTACACCTTC. As protein: CSASFGRSYGYTF.

This clone occurred a few times. The V gene is TRBV4-2, the J gene TRBJ1-1, with D unclear. Germline V CDR1 and CDR2: LGHNA, YNFKEQ. Trimming stripped 4 bases from V and 7 bases from J, with 22 bases between. The CDR3 runs 16 residues. CDR3 residues: CASSLFIRQPWDEAFF. The CDR3 coding sequence is TGTGCCAGCAGCCTCTTCATCCGGCAACCGTGGGATGAAGCTTTCTTT.

The rearrangement joins TRBV2 to TRBJ2-7; no clear D gene. The CDR3 has 12 amino acids. V was pared by 7 bases and J by 3 bases, with 10 bases between. Looked up from germline, CDR1 is SNHLY and CDR2 is FYNNEI. CDR3 residues: CASNGPIYEQYF. CDR3 coding DNA: TGTGCCAGCAACGGACCTATCTACGAGCAGTACTTC.

V usage is TRBV4-1 and J usage is TRBJ2-1; D gene uncertain. The germline V and J ends were trimmed by 1 base and 13 bases, with 14 bases remaining between them. Germline values: CDR1 MGHRA, CDR2 YSYEKL. This CDR3 is built from 13 residues. Here the CDR3 reads CASSQALENAQFF. In DNA form, the CDR3 reads TGCGCCAGCAGCCAAGCGTTAGAGAACGCTCAGTTCTTC.

V usage is TRBV11-3 and J usage is TRBJ2-5; TRBD2 is a possible D gene (6 bases). Germline CDR1 is SGHNT and CDR2 is YENEEA. V was clipped by 2 bases and J by 8 bases, with 12 bases between them. This CDR3 has 13 amino acids. The CDR3 coding sequence is TGTGCCAGCAGCTTAAAGGACGGACTAACCCAGTACTTC. Translated: CASSLKDGLTQYF.

This chain connects TRBV2 to TRBJ2-3, with D perhaps matching TRBD2 (5 bases). Between the trimmed V and J ends, which lost 6 bases and 1 base, there was a span of 5 bases. The CDR3 consists of 12 residues. The germline V gene encodes CDR1 SNHLY and CDR2 FYNNEI. This chain's CDR3 is CASRLGTDTQYF. The CDR3, as DNA: TGTGCCAGCAGACTAGGCACAGATACGCAGTATTTT.

The chain has TRBV6-1 and TRBJ1-1; no clear D. Per the germline V gene, CDR1 is MNHNS and CDR2 is SASEGT. Deletions cut 6 bases from V and 3 bases from J, with 14 bases between. The CDR3 covers 14 residues. As DNA, the CDR3 is TGTGCCAGCAGGCGTGGTGGGATTTACACTGAAGCTTTCTTT. Translated, it gives CASRRGGIYTEAFF.

The chain couples TRBV2 to TRBJ2-1; the D call may be TRBD1 or TRBD2 (5 bases each). The length of the CDR3 is 14 residues. The germline V gene has CDR1 SNHLY and CDR2 FYNNEI. Trimming removed 7 bases from V and 2 bases from J, with 12 bases in between. DNA for the CDR3: TGTGCCAGCACGGGGCAGTTAACCTACAATGAGCAGTTCTTC. Translated: CASTGQLTYNEQFF.

J is TRBJ1-4 and V is TRBV27, with D unresolved. The V gene's germline CDR1 is MNHEY and CDR2 SMNVEV (reference sequence). V dropped 6 bases and J dropped 12 bases, with 20 bases sitting between them. The CDR3 spans 14 residues. The CDR3 here is CASSGRLNRKELFF. The CDR3 bases are TGTGCCAGCAGCGGACGGCTAAATCGGAAGGAACTGTTTTTT.

The V gene is TRBV4-1, the J gene TRBJ1-1; TRBD1 aligns across 7 bases. J was trimmed by 0 bases and V by 7 bases; bases with no gene match: 8. The CDR3 has 15 amino acids. The germline V gene encodes CDR1 MGHRA and CDR2 YSYEKL. CDR3 DNA: TGCGCCAGCAAGTCACCGGGGACAGTGAACACTGAAGCTTTCTTT. As protein: CASKSPGTVNTEAFF.

By its share, this clone is medium-sized. V gene TRBV19 combines with J gene TRBJ2-4; TRBD2 agrees at 7 bases. The length of the CDR3 is 15 residues. Trimming at V came to 3 bases and at J to 0 bases, leaving 2 bases not matched to a gene. CDR1 and CDR2 (germline): LNHDA, SQIVND (reference sequence). The DNA for the CDR3 is TGTGCCAGTAGTATGGGGGGGGGAGCCAAAAACATTCAGTACTTC. Amino acids: CASSMGGGAKNIQYF.

The chain employs TRBV28 and TRBJ1-1; D is unresolved. There are 13 residues in the CDR3. The germline V and J ends were trimmed by 5 bases and 4 bases, with 11 bases remaining between them. CDR1 MDHEN and CDR2 SYDVKM come from the germline V gene. CDR3 residues: CASSVLDPTEAFF. Written as DNA, the CDR3 is TGTGCCAGCAGTGTGCTGGACCCCACTGAAGCTTTCTTT.

V and J are TRBV7-9 and TRBJ1-4; 8 bases map to TRBD1. Per the germline V gene, CDR1 is SEHNR and CDR2 is FQNEAQ (reference sequence). This CDR3 has 14 amino acids. V shed 2 bases, J shed 8 bases, and the junction held 4 bases outside the gene matches. Written as DNA, the CDR3 is TGTGCCAGCAGCTTACAGGGGGCTGAAGAAAAACTGTTTTTT. Translated, it gives CASSLQGAEEKLFF.

The rearrangement links TRBV4-1 to TRBJ2-5; 8 positions agree with TRBD2. Trimming at V came to 5 bases and at J to 2 bases, leaving 4 bases not matched to a gene. This CDR3 has 14 residues. CDR1 is MGHRA, CDR2 YSYEKL, per germline. CDR3 in amino acids: CASSAGGLQETQYF. In DNA, the CDR3 is TGCGCCAGCAGCGCGGGGGGTTTACAAGAGACCCAGTACTTC.

The V gene is TRBV18, the J gene TRBJ2-7; D may be TRBD1 or TRBD2 (5 bases each). Trimming pared 2 bases from V and 2 bases from J, leaving 10 bases between. Germline CDR1 reads KGHSH; CDR2 reads LQKENI. CDR3 length equals 14 residues. CDR3 DNA: TGTGCCAGCTCACCAAACAGAGGGGCCTACGAGCAGTACTTC. Translation gives CASSPNRGAYEQYF.

This clone was counted a single time. The rearrangement links TRBV6-6 to TRBJ1-2; D perhaps matches TRBD1 (6 bases). CDR1 is MNHNY and CDR2 is SVGAGI in the germline V gene (reference sequence). V dropped 6 bases and J dropped 7 bases, with 18 bases sitting between them. The CDR3 contains 14 residues. The CDR3 region is CASSPPRQAAGYTF. Here the CDR3 DNA reads TGTGCCAGCAGCCCCCCAAGACAGGCGGCTGGCTACACCTTC.

The chain has TRBV10-1 and TRBJ2-3, with D hard to call. Per germline, CDR1 WNHNN and CDR2 SYGVQD (reference sequence). V was pared by 4 bases and J by 9 bases, with 20 bases between. This CDR3 is 15 amino acids long. DNA for the CDR3: TGCGCCAGCAGTGCCCCAAGGACCCTCTTGGCCACGCAGTATTTT. This sequence encodes CASSAPRTLLATQYF.

The genes are TRBV5-1 and TRBJ1-5; perhaps TRBD1 as D (5 bases). Germline CDR1 reads SGHRS; CDR2 reads YFSETQ. This CDR3 is built from 13 residues. Trimming shortened V by 2 bases and J by 4 bases, and 7 bases separated the two germline ends. The CDR3 DNA reads TGCGCCAGCAGCTTAGGGGAGAATCAGCCCCAGCATTTT. Encoded protein: CASSLGENQPQHF.

The chain links TRBV27 to TRBJ2-3; 12 bases are a match to TRBD2. Per the germline V gene, CDR1 is MNHEY and CDR2 is SMNVEV (reference sequence). Trimming took 7 bases from V and 8 from J; bases not matched to a gene: 7. CDR3 size: 14 residues. The CDR3 bases are TGTGCCAGCACCTCACTAGCGGGGGGACCTACGCAGTATTTT. Its protein is CASTSLAGGPTQYF.

This clone was picked up a small number of times. The chain couples TRBV18 to TRBJ1-6, with 7 bases identical to TRBD1. Germline V gene sequence: CDR1 KGHSH, CDR2 LQKENI. The ends lost 2 bases at V and 6 bases at J; junction bases unmatched: 4. The CDR3 length is 15 residues. The CDR3 sequence: CASSPTGDGNSPLHF. DNA of the CDR3: TGTGCCAGCTCACCAACAGGGGATGGTAATTCACCCCTCCACTTT.

The V call is TRBV7-2, the J call TRBJ1-2; D not resolved. The V and J ends lost 0 bases and 4 bases respectively, with 6 bases between them. The CDR3 extends over 13 amino acids. Germline lookup yields CDR1 SGHTA and CDR2 FQGNSA. CDR3 protein: CASSLAEIYGYTF. For the CDR3, the DNA is TGTGCCAGCAGCTTAGCAGAGATCTATGGCTACACCTTC.

This clone was observed a handful of times. This chain links TRBV3-1 (or the pseudogene TRBV3-2) with TRBJ2-1; TRBD2 aligns across 10 bases. After removal of 10 bases from V and 12 bases from J, the junction contained 15 bases not matched to a gene. Germline-derived CDR1 and CDR2 are LGHDT and YNNKEL (reference sequence). The CDR3 runs 14 residues. The DNA for the CDR3 is TGTGCCACCAATCCAGGAGTGAGCGGGAGGGGGCAGTTCTTC. This gives the protein CATNPGVSGRGQFF.

The V call is TRBV2, the J call TRBJ2-7; TRBD1 aligns across 9 bases. The CDR3 consists of 14 residues. The germline gives CDR1 SNHLY, CDR2 FYNNEI. Trimming removed 4 bases from V and 5 bases from J; junction bases left unmatched: 6. CDR3 loop: CASSVMTGGDEQYF. CDR3 DNA sequence: TGTGCCAGCAGTGTAATGACAGGGGGGGACGAGCAGTACTTC.

The rearrangement uses TRBV7-2 and TRBJ2-5; 11 bases are shared with TRBD2. The germline CDR1 and CDR2 sequences are SGHTA and FQGNSA. Trimming took 1 base from V and 5 from J; bases not matched to a gene: 12. The CDR3 sequence is 18 residues long. The CDR3 coding sequence is TGTGCCAGCAGCTTAGGGGTAGCGGGAGGGCCGGCCCGGGAGACCCAGTACTTC. This gives the protein CASSLGVAGGPARETQYF.

The CDR3 DNA sequence: TGTGCCAGCAGCCGACAGGTTCGGACAGGGCGGAACACTGAAGCTTTCTTT. It codes for CASSRQVRTGRNTEAFF. J is TRBJ1-1 and V is TRBV7-9; 8 bases are a match to TRBD1. Germline assignment: CDR1 SEHNR and CDR2 FQNEAQ (reference sequence). J was trimmed by 1 base and V by 5 bases; bases with no gene match: 12. The CDR3 totals 17 residues.

The chain links TRBV10-3 to TRBJ2-7, with 7 bases fitting TRBD2. Germline V lookup: CDR1 ENHRY, CDR2 SYGVKD. V shed 10 bases, J shed 3 bases, and the junction held 18 bases outside the gene matches. This CDR3 spans 16 amino acids. The CDR3: CATRYGTIIPNYEQYF. The DNA of the CDR3 is TGTGCCACCAGATATGGGACTATCATTCCCAACTACGAGCAGTACTTC.

V gene TRBV4-2 combines with J gene TRBJ1-3; D might be TRBD1 (5 bases). The CDR3 loop spans 16 amino acids. V shed 0 bases and J shed 0 bases, with 9 bases lying between them. CDR1 and CDR2 from the germline V gene are LGHNA and YNFKEQ. CDR3 in amino acids: CASSQETVPSGNTIYF. CDR3 in DNA: TGTGCCAGCAGCCAAGAGACAGTTCCCTCTGGAAACACCATATATTTT.

This chain uses TRBV10-3 with TRBJ1-2; D may be TRBD1 (6 bases). Germline CDR1 reads ENHRY; CDR2 reads SYGVKD. V was trimmed by 6 bases and J by 5 bases, leaving 13 bases between them. This CDR3 region has 13 residues. DNA for the CDR3: TGTGCCATCAGGGACAGCCTACTTTATGGCTACACCTTC. It yields the protein CAIRDSLLYGYTF.

V is TRBV24-1 and J is TRBJ2-7, with D perhaps matching TRBD1 (6 bases). Germline CDR1 KGHDR, CDR2 SFDVKD. This CDR3 contains 15 residues. V lost 4 bases to trimming and J lost 2 bases, with 14 bases between them. CDR3 in DNA: TGTGCCACCAGTGAAACCGGGACACCGACCTACGAGCAGTACTTC. It codes for CATSETGTPTYEQYF.

J is TRBJ2-3 and V is TRBV7-2; the D gene is possibly TRBD2 (5 bases). The germline V gene encodes CDR1 SGHTA and CDR2 FQGNSA. V was shortened by 7 bases and J by 2 bases, with 13 bases between the two germline ends. This CDR3 region has 14 residues. In DNA form, the CDR3 reads TGTGCCAGCACCCGGAGGTCCAACACAGATACGCAGTATTTT. The encoded protein is CASTRRSNTDTQYF.